This T cell receptor beta chain stems from a study of response to subunit inactivated influenza vaccine. The CDR3 contains 14 residues. The V gene's germline CDR1 is SGHDT and CDR2 YYEEEE. The V end was cut by 4 bases, the J end by 0 bases, with 8 bases between. MiXCR was run by TCRdb on the RT-PCR reads, yielding one entry per CDR3 protein. The table lists roughly 670,000 distinct CDR3 sequences, 12% to 15% of them singletons. General observations from the study: The authors suggested that few new T cells are recruited per seasonal influenza vaccination.

There are many counts of this clonotype. Its matching antigen is unknown. The receptor was derived from a man aged 50-60 years who received an inactivated influenza vaccine. The sequences come from PBMCs from blood, collected 14 to 15 days before vaccination. V usage is TRBV5-6 and J usage is TRBJ2-1; D unclear. The CDR3 loop is CASSITSSYNEQFF. The CDR3 nucleotides are TGTGCCAGCAGCATCACGAGCTCCTACAATGAGCAGTTCTTC.